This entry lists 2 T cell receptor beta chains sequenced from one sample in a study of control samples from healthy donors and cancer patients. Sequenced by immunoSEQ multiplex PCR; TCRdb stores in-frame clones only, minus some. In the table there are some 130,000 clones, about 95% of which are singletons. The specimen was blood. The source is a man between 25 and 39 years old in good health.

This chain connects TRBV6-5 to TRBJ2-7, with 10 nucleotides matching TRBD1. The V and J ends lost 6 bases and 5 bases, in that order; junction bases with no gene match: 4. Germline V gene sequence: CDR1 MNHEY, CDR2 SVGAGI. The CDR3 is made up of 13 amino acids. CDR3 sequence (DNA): TGTGCCAGCAGGGACAGGGGGGACAACGAGCAGTACTTC. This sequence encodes CASRDRGDNEQYF.

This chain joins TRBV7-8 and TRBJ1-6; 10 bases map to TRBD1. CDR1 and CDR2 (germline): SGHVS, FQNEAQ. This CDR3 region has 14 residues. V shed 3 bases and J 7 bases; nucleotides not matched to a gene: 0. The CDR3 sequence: CASSLDRGNSPLHF. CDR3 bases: TGTGCCAGCAGCTTGGACAGGGGGAATTCACCCCTCCACTTT.